The clone carrying this TCR beta chain was seen ten or more times. Its antigen is unidentified. This entry comes from a study of post-analysis software for immune sequencing data. Whole-study context: Included among the disease courses, which were recorded for the cohort, were relapsing-remitting, secondary progressive and progressive-relapsing multiple sclerosis.

Findings and caveats of the study: Among multiple sclerosis patients, normalized Chao1 diversity was significantly below that of controls. Relative to controls, patients had about 5 TRBV segments at higher frequency, with TRBV5-6, TRBV5-1 and TRBV20-1 among these. Pronounced co-clustering by F measure was evident among identically batched samples.

The TCR beta cDNA libraries contained unique molecular identifiers. From approximately 0.95 to 9.8 million T cells, 400,000 to 500,000 cDNA molecules were obtained. TCRdb re-called the PCR reads through MiXCR, storing one row per CDR3 protein. The sample carries around 250,000 distinct CDR3 sequences, around 34% recorded once. Trimming left V 5 bases short and J 5 bases short, with 18 bases between. The V gene's germline CDR1 is SGHAT and CDR2 FQNNGV. This CDR3 region has 15 residues. The chain employs TRBV11-2 and TRBJ1-2, with a weak D call TRBD1 (6 bases). The sequenced sample was blood. This TCR was recovered from a girl aged 10 to 17 with multiple sclerosis. The CDR3 here is CASSLTGGGIYGYTF. CDR3 nucleotide sequence: TGTGCCAGCAGCCTTACTGGAGGGGGGATATATGGCTACACCTTC.